The source of this TCR beta chain is a study of blood T cell repertoires in COVID-19. Study at large: Italy, Spain and the United States were the sources of the convalescent and acute COVID-19 samples. The analysed material was cDNA or gDNA that came from T cells, B-cell-depleted T cells, or PBMCs.

Original data processing: Quantification of nucleated cells was approximated via reference gene primer amplification. Repertoires were generated with immunoSEQ multiplex PCR, while TCRdb's copy carries only in-frame clones and drops some. V, J and clone size are those of that table, while D and trimming were read from the DNA. The table lists 90,000 to 120,000 clones, 80% to 90% of them singletons. Germline CDR1 and CDR2: MNHEY and SVGEGT. The junction had 7 bases not matched to a gene; V was cut back by 2 bases and J by 6 bases. The CDR3 is 16 amino acids. This clone was detected once. Sequencing input: peripheral blood. The clonotype originates from a human donor in a cohort sampled during active COVID-19. The chain employs TRBV6-2 or TRBV6-3 and TRBJ1-5; the match to TRBD1 covers 10 bases. The CDR3 spells CASSYGDRGRGQPQHF. The CDR3 coding sequence is TGTGCCAGCAGTTACGGGGACAGGGGAAGGGGTCAGCCCCAGCATTTT.